Listed here are 9 T cell receptor beta chains from one sample, sequenced in a study of CD8+CD57+ T cells in acquired aplastic anemia. According to the study, genomic DNA was the template for TCR beta VDJ and CDR3 profiling. TCRdb re-called the reads with MiXCR, one entry per CDR3 protein. This table has fewer than 250,000 distinct CDR3 sequences, more than 40% appearing once. Those patients picked for sequencing had displayed CD8+CD57+ cell expansion on flow cytometry. Sequenced input: sorted CD4+, CD8+, or CD8+CD57+ T cells (not recorded which) from PBMCs. These receptor sequences come from a human donor with aplastic anemia.

The J gene is TRBJ1-3, the V gene TRBV20-1, with D unclear. V lost 7 bases and J lost 5, with 9 bases in between. Germline V gene lookup returns CDR1 DFQATT and CDR2 SNEGSKA (reference sequence). The CDR3 totals 11 residues. CDR3 sequence (DNA): TGCAGTGTTTACTTTCGAAACACCATATATTTT. This gives the protein CSVYFRNTIYF.

This clonotype appeared many times. This chain joins TRBV5-5 and TRBJ2-7; 11 bases agree with TRBD2. The CDR3 totals 16 residues. The germline gives CDR1 SGHKS, CDR2 YYEKEE (reference sequence). V dropped 2 bases and J dropped 7; count of bases not matched to a gene: 11. The CDR3 nucleotides read TGTGCCAGCAGCTTCCTTCCTAGCGGGGGGTCTCGGGAGCAGTACTTC. It codes for CASSFLPSGGSREQYF.

The V gene is TRBV7-3, the J gene TRBJ2-1, with D possibly matching TRBD2 (6 bases). The CDR3 extends over 13 amino acids. The germline gives CDR1 SGHTA, CDR2 FQGTGA. V dropped 3 bases and J dropped 5 bases, with 8 bases sitting between them. In DNA form, the CDR3 reads TGTGCCAGCAGCTTCGGGGGAGACAATGAGCAGTTCTTC. Translating gives CASSFGGDNEQFF.

This clonotype has a count of ten or more. The chain employs TRBV7-9 and TRBJ1-1; 11 bases fit TRBD1. Germline CDR1 is SEHNR and CDR2 is FQNEAQ (reference sequence). This CDR3 is 14 amino acids long. V gave up 5 bases and J gave up 11 bases; unmatched junction bases: 10. In nucleotides, the CDR3 is TGTGCCAGCAGCCCTAACCGGACAGGGGGCTGGGCTTTCTTT. It codes for CASSPNRTGGWAFF.

There are many counts of this clonotype. This rearrangement joins TRBV29-1 to TRBJ2-7, with D perhaps matching TRBD1 (5 bases). CDR1 and CDR2 (germline): SQVTM, ANQGSEA. Between the trimmed V and J ends, which lost 0 bases and 7 bases, there was a span of 10 bases. The CDR3 has 12 amino acids. CDR3 residues: CSVEEDKGEQYF. The CDR3 nucleotides read TGCAGCGTTGAAGAGGACAAGGGGGAGCAGTACTTC.

The rearrangement joins TRBV27 to TRBJ1-1, with D unclear. Germline CDR1 is MNHEY and CDR2 is SMNVEV (reference sequence). V dropped 3 bases and J dropped 4 bases, with 12 bases sitting between them. The CDR3 is made up of 14 amino acids. The CDR3 sequence: CASSFKGSGTEAFF. CDR3 DNA sequence: TGTGCCAGCAGTTTTAAGGGTTCGGGCACTGAAGCTTTCTTT.

This clonotype was seen a handful of times. At one end, the junction sequence differs from germline, possibly due to a read error. The chain uses TRBV20-1 and TRBJ1-6; the D gene is possibly TRBD1 (5 bases). This CDR3 has 15 residues. CDR1 and CDR2 (germline): DFQATT, SNEGSKA (reference sequence). DNA for the CDR3: TGCAGTGTTCAACCCTCCAGGGACTATAATTCGCCCCTCCGCTTT. Protein: CSVQPSRDYNSPLRF.

The chain combines TRBV3-1 with TRBJ2-1; TRBD2 aligns across 8 bases. CDR3 size: 16 residues. Unmatched junction bases numbered 4, after V lost 0 bases and J lost 3 bases. In germline, CDR1 is LGHDT, CDR2 YNNKEL (reference sequence). The CDR3 DNA is TGTGCCAGCAGCCAAGATCCCGCGGGAGGCTACAATGAGCAGTTCTTC. It translates to CASSQDPAGGYNEQFF.

About this clonotype: At one end the junction does not follow the germline gene, possibly because of a read error. The chain links TRBV7-7 to TRBJ1-4; tentatively, D is TRBD1 (5 bases). In germline, CDR1 is SSHAT, CDR2 FNYEAQ (reference sequence). The CDR3 contains 18 residues. CDR3 protein: CASSRRVQRSKTNEKLFF. CDR3 nucleotide sequence: TGTGCTAGCAGCCGCAGGGTACAGAGGTCCAAGACTAATGAAAAACTGTTTTTT.